These 16 T cell receptor beta chains were sequenced from one sample in a study of blood T cell repertoires in COVID-19. The protocol was immunoSEQ multiplex PCR, while the TCRdb copy is restricted to in-frame clones and leaves out a portion. The sample lists 150,000 or so clones; 75% to 90% were seen once. The sequenced sample was peripheral blood. Receptor source: a man between 18 and 29 years old with COVID-19, enrolled during active disease.

The rearrangement joins TRBV9 to TRBJ2-7, with TRBD2 matching over 12 bases. Trimming at V came to 6 bases and at J to 5 bases, leaving 6 bases not matched to a gene. Germline-derived CDR1 and CDR2 are SGDLS and YYNGEE. The CDR3 covers 14 residues. The CDR3 nucleotides are TGTGCCAGCACCCCTAGCGGGAGGGTGGACGAGCAGTACTTC. As protein: CASTPSGRVDEQYF.

The chain has TRBV9 and TRBJ2-3, with 12 bases matching TRBD2. The CDR3 sequence is 16 residues long. Germline V gene data show CDR1 as SGDLS and CDR2 as YYNGEE. Unmatched junction bases numbered 5, after V lost 3 bases and J lost 3 bases. CDR3 region: CASSGSGTSGTDTQYF. The CDR3 coding sequence is TGTGCCAGCAGCGGCTCCGGGACTAGCGGGACAGATACGCAGTATTTT.

V and J are TRBV19 and TRBJ2-7; 9 bases are shared with TRBD1. The CDR3 consists of 13 residues. Losses at the gene ends were 5 bases for V and 2 bases for J; bases not matched to a gene: 1. Germline V gene data show CDR1 as LNHDA and CDR2 as SQIVND (reference sequence). The chain's CDR3 is CASSRDRAYEQYF. DNA for the CDR3: TGTGCCAGTAGTCGGGACAGGGCCTACGAGCAGTACTTC.

This clone has just a few counts. The chain employs TRBV7-9 and TRBJ1-2; D is unclear. Germline-derived CDR1 and CDR2 are SEHNR and FQNEAQ (reference sequence). V lost 0 bases and J lost 4, with 12 bases in between. The CDR3 is made up of 15 amino acids. CDR3 coding DNA: TGTGCCAGCAGCTTAGCGCAGTTAGGGAGCTATGGCTACACCTTC. Translated: CASSLAQLGSYGYTF.

The CDR3 DNA reads TGTGCCAGCAGCTCCCTGGACAGAACCTACGAGCAGTACTTC. This codes for CASSSLDRTYEQYF. J is TRBJ2-7 and V is TRBV11-2, with TRBD1 as a possible D gene (6 bases). Trimming left V 4 bases short and J 2 bases short, with 12 bases between. Per germline, CDR1 SGHAT and CDR2 FQNNGV. This CDR3 region has 14 residues.

The V gene is TRBV2, the J gene TRBJ2-7; TRBD2 might be the D (6 bases). CDR1 and CDR2 (germline): SNHLY, FYNNEI. This CDR3 is 14 amino acids long. Trimming removed 3 bases at V and 0 bases at J, with 9 bases between. The CDR3 DNA is TGTGCCAGCAGTGAGAGTAGCGGCTCCTACGAGCAGTACTTC. It codes for CASSESSGSYEQYF. The complete variable domain, with remaining parts taken from reference TRBV2 and TRBJ2-7, reads EPEVTQTPSHQVTQMGQEVILRCVPISNHLYFYWYRQILGQKVEFLVSFYNNEISEKSEIFDDQFSVERPDGSNFTLKIRSTKLEDSAMYFCASSESSGSYEQYFGPGTRLTVT.

The chain has TRBV2 and TRBJ2-5; TRBD2 matches 7 bases. This CDR3 is built from 16 residues. Germline values: CDR1 SNHLY, CDR2 FYNNEI. Germline trimming cut 5 bases from V and 5 bases from J; bases unmatched to any gene: 14. The CDR3 here is CASSPAQSSGLETQYF. CDR3 DNA sequence: TGTGCCAGCAGTCCCGCACAGTCTAGCGGACTGGAGACCCAGTACTTC.

The table lists this clone with a count of one. This chain joins TRBV11-2 and TRBJ1-1; D uncertain. This CDR3 has 14 residues. Trimming cost V 5 bases and J 4 bases, with 14 bases left between them. Germline V gives CDR1 SGHAT, CDR2 FQNNGV. CDR3 in amino acids: CASSDGPEGTEAFF. In nucleotides, the CDR3 is TGTGCCAGCAGCGACGGGCCTGAGGGCACTGAAGCTTTCTTT.

This clone was seen once. This chain uses TRBV7-9 with TRBJ2-1; TRBD1 might be the D (6 bases). The CDR3 has 16 residues. The V gene's germline CDR1 is SEHNR and CDR2 FQNEAQ (reference sequence). Trimming pared 4 bases from V and 5 bases from J, leaving 18 bases between. The CDR3 sequence: CASSSSDRRRHNEQFF. The CDR3 DNA reads as TGTGCCAGCAGCTCCTCTGACAGGAGGAGACACAATGAGCAGTTCTTC.

The V call is TRBV5-6, the J call TRBJ2-3; D possibly corresponds to TRBD2 (5 bases). In germline, CDR1 is SGHDT, CDR2 YYEEEE. The germline V and J ends were trimmed by 4 bases and 1 base, with 16 bases remaining between them. The CDR3 totals 16 residues. The CDR3, as DNA: TGTGCCAGCAGCCCGGGGATCCTAGATCGCACAGATACGCAGTATTTT. It encodes CASSPGILDRTDTQYF. The full variable domain, rest sourced from reference TRBV5-6 and TRBJ2-3, is DAGVTQSPTHLIKTRGQQVTLRCSPKSGHDTVSWYQQALGQGPQFIFQYYEEEERQRGNFPDRFSGHQFPNYSSELNVNALLLGDSALYLCASSPGILDRTDTQYFGPGTRLTVL.

J is TRBJ1-1 and V is TRBV18, with D unclear. V was pared by 3 bases and J by 1 base, with 12 bases between. Germline CDR1 and CDR2: KGHSH and LQKENI. This CDR3 spans 15 amino acids. The CDR3, as DNA: TGTGCCAGCTCACCTTCCAGGTTTTGGAACACTGAAGCTTTCTTT. Protein product: CASSPSRFWNTEAFF.

The CDR3 loop reads CASGRTDTQYF. The CDR3 DNA sequence: TGTGCCAGCGGTCGGACAGATACGCAGTATTTT. The chain links TRBV9 to TRBJ2-3; D is undetermined. The CDR3 is 11 residues long. V was shortened by 7 bases and J by 3 bases, with 6 bases between the two germline ends. The germline V gene has CDR1 SGDLS and CDR2 YYNGEE.

CDR3: CGTGLPPDTQYF. CDR3 nucleotide sequence: TGTGGAACGGGGTTACCCCCAGATACGCAGTATTTT. The chain is built from TRBV27 and TRBJ2-3, with a possible D match to TRBD2 (5 bases). This CDR3 is built from 12 residues. CDR1 and CDR2 (germline): MNHEY, SMNVEV (reference sequence).

This chain uses TRBV11-2 with TRBJ2-7; the D is unclear. The germline V gene encodes CDR1 SGHAT and CDR2 FQNNGV. The germline V and J ends were trimmed by 0 bases and 6 bases, with 15 bases remaining between them. The CDR3 extends over 15 amino acids. Here the CDR3 DNA reads TGTGCCAGCAGCTTAGAGGCACAGACACTTAGCGAGCAGTACTTC. Amino acid sequence: CASSLEAQTLSEQYF. Together with reference TRBV11-2 and TRBJ2-7, the CDR3 gives the full variable domain: EAGVAQSPRYKIIEKRQSVAFWCNPISGHATLYWYQQILGQGPKLLIQFQNNGVVDDSQLPKDRFSAERLKGVDSTLKIQPAKLEDSAVYLCASSLEAQTLSEQYFGPGTRLTVT.

CDR3 protein: CASSLTENSPLHF. Here the CDR3 DNA reads TGTGCCAGCAGCTTGACAGAAAATTCACCCCTCCACTTT. This chain links TRBV7-3 with TRBJ1-6; tentatively, D is TRBD1 (5 bases). CDR3 length: 13 amino acids. Deletions cut 3 bases from V and 7 bases from J, with 7 bases between. Germline loops: CDR1 SGHTA, CDR2 FQGTGA.

The chain combines TRBV11-2 with TRBJ2-1; D unresolved. Germline assignment: CDR1 SGHAT and CDR2 FQNNGV. Trimming cost V 5 bases and J 7 bases, with 9 bases left between them. The CDR3 spans 12 residues. The CDR3 coding sequence is TGTGCCAGCAGCCGCTTTGAGAATGAGCAGTTCTTC. This encodes CASSRFENEQFF. Full variable domain (outside the CDR3, taken from reference TRBV11-2 and TRBJ2-1): EAGVAQSPRYKIIEKRQSVAFWCNPISGHATLYWYQQILGQGPKLLIQFQNNGVVDDSQLPKDRFSAERLKGVDSTLKIQPAKLEDSAVYLCASSRFENEQFFGPGTRLTVL.